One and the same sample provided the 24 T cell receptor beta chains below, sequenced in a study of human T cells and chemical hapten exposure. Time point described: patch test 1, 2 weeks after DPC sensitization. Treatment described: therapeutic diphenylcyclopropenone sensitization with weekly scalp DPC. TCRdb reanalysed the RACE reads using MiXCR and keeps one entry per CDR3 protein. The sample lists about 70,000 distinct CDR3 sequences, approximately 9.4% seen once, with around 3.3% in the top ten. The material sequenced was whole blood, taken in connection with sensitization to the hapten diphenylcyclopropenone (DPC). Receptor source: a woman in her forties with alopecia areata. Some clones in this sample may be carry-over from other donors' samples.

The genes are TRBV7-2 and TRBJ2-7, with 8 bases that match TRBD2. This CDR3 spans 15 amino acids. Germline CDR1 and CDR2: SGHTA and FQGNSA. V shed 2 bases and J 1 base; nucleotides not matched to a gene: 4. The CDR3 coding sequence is TGTGCCAGCAGCTTATATAGCGGGAAGTCCTACGAGCAGTACTTC. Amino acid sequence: CASSLYSGKSYEQYF.

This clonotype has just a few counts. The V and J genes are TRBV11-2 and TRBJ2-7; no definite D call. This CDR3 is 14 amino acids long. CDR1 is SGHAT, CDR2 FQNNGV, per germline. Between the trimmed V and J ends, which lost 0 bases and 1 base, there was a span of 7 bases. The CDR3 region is CASSLDTVSYEQYF. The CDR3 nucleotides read TGTGCCAGCAGCTTAGATACGGTTTCCTACGAGCAGTACTTC. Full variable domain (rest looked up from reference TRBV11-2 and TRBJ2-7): EAGVAQSPRYKIIEKRQSVAFWCNPISGHATLYWYQQILGQGPKLLIQFQNNGVVDDSQLPKDRFSAERLKGVDSTLKIQPAKLEDSAVYLCASSLDTVSYEQYFGPGTRLTVT.

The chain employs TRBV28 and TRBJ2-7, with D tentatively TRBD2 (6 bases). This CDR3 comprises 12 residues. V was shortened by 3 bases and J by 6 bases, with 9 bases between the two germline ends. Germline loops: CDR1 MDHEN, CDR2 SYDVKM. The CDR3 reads CASSFGGPEQYF. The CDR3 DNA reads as TGTGCCAGCAGTTTTGGAGGGCCCGAGCAGTACTTC.

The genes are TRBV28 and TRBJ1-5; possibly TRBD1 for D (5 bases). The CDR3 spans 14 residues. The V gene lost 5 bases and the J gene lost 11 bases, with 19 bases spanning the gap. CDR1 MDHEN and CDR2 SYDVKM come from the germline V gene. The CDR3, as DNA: TGTGCCAGCAGTCCAAGATGGGGACCCCCGGCCCAGCATTTT. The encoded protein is CASSPRWGPPAQHF. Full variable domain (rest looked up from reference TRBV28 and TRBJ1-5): DVKVTQSSRYLVKRTGEKVFLECVQDMDHENMFWYRQDPGLGLRLIYFSYDVKMKEKGDIPEGYSVSREKKERFSLILESASTNQTSMYLCASSPRWGPPAQHFGDGTRLSIL.

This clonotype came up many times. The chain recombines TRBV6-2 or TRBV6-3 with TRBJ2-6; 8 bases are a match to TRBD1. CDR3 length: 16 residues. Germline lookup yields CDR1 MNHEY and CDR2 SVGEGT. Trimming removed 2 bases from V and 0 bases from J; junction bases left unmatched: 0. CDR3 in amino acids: CASSYTGGSGANVLTF. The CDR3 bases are TGTGCCAGCAGTTACACAGGGGGCTCTGGGGCCAACGTCCTGACTTTC.

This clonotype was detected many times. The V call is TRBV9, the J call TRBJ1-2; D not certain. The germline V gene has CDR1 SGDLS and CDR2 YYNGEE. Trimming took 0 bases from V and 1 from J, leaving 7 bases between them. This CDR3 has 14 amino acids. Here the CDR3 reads CASSVAADNYGYTF. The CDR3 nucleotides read TGTGCCAGCAGCGTAGCCGCCGATAACTATGGCTACACCTTC.

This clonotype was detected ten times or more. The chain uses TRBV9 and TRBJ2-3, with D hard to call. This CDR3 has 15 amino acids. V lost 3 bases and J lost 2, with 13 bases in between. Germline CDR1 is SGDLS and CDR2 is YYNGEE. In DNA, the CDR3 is TGTGCCAGCAGCGCCATCTCTTCTAACACAGATACGCAGTATTTT. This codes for CASSAISSNTDTQYF.

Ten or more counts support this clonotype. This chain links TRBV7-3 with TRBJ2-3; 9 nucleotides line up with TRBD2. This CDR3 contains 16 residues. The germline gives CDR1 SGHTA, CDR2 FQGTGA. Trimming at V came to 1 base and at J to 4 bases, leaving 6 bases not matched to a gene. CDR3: CASSLMSGGPADTQYF. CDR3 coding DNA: TGTGCCAGCAGCTTAATGAGCGGGGGGCCCGCAGATACGCAGTATTTT.

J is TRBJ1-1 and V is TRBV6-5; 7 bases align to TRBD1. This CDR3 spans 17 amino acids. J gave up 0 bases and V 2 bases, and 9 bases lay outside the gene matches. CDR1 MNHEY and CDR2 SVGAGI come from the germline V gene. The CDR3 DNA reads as TGTGCCAGCAGTTACCGGGGCAGGGGGATATTGAACACTGAAGCTTTCTTT. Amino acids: CASSYRGRGILNTEAFF.

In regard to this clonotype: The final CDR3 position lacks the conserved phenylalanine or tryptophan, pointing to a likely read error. In DNA, the CDR3 is TGTGCCAGCACCTGGGATCAGGGGGGAAAACTGTTTTCT. Amino acid sequence: CASTWDQGGKLFS. V and J are TRBV12-3 or TRBV12-4 and TRBJ1-4; TRBD1 matches 7 bases. The CDR3 covers 13 residues. V shed 7 bases, J shed 10 bases, and the junction held 9 bases outside the gene matches.

CDR3 residues: CASSTTPGGSRKANVLTF. The DNA for the CDR3 is TGTGCCAGCAGTACCACCCCTGGGGGGAGCAGGAAGGCCAACGTCCTGACTTTC. The chain carries TRBV12-3 or TRBV12-4 and TRBJ2-6; the D gene is possibly TRBD2 (6 bases). The CDR3 totals 18 residues. The V gene lost 5 bases and the J gene lost 6 bases, with 23 bases spanning the gap.

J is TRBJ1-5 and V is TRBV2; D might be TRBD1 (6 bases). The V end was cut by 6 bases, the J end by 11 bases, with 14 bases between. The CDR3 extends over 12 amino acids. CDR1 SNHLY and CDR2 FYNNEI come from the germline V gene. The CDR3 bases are TGTGCCAGCAGAGCCGTCGGACAGTCCCAGCATTTT. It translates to CASRAVGQSQHF.

For the CDR3, the DNA is TGTGCCAGCAGTACGGACAGGGGAGGTCAGCCCCAGCATTTT. This sequence encodes CASSTDRGGQPQHF. The chain links TRBV27 to TRBJ1-5; 9 positions agree with TRBD1. CDR3 size: 14 residues. The germline V gene has CDR1 MNHEY and CDR2 SMNVEV (reference sequence). The trim removed 5 bases at V and 6 bases at J, leaving 5 bases unmatched.

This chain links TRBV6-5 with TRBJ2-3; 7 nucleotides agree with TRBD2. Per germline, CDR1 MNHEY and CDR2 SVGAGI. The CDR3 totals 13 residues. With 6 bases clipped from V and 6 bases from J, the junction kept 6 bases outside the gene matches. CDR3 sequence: CASRRGRGDTQYF. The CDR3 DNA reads TGTGCCAGCAGGCGGGGGAGAGGGGATACGCAGTATTTT.

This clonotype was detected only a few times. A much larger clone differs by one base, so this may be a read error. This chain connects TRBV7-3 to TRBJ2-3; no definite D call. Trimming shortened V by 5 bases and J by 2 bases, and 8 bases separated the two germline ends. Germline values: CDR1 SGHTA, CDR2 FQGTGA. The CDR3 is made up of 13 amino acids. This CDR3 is CASSTTPTDTQYF. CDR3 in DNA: TGTGCCAGCAGCACGACCCCCACAGATACGCAGTATTTT.

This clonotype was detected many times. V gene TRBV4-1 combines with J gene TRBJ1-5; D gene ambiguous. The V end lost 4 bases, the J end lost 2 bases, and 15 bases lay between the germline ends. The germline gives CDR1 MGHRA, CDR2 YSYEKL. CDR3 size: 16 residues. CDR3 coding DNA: TGCGCCAGCAGCCCTCGACTTGTCGAGGGCAATCAGCCCCAGCATTTT. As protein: CASSPRLVEGNQPQHF.

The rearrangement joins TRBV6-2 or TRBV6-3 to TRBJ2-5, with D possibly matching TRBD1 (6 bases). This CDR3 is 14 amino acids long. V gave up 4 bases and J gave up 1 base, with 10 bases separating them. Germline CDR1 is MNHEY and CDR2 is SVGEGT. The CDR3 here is CASSSGDTQETQYF. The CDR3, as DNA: TGTGCCAGCAGTTCCGGGGACACCCAAGAGACCCAGTACTTC.

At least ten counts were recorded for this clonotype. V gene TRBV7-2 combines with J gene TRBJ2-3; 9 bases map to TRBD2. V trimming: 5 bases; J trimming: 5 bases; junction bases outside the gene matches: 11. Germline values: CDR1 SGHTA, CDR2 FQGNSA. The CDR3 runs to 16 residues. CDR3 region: CASSPLGGGAGDTQYF. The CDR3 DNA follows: TGTGCCAGCAGCCCCCTTGGCGGGGGGGCCGGAGATACGCAGTATTTT.

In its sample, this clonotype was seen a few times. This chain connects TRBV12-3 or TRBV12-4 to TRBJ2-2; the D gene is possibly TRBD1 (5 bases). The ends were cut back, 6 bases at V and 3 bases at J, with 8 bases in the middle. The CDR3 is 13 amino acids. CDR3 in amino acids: CASRQQDTGELFF. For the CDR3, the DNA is TGTGCCAGCAGGCAACAGGACACCGGGGAGCTGTTTTTT.

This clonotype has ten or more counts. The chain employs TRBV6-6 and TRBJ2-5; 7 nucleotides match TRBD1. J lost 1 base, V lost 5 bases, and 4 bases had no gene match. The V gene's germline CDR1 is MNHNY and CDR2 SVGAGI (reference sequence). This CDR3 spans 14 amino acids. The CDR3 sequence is CASSVGQTQETQYF. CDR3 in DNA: TGTGCCAGCAGTGTGGGACAGACCCAAGAGACCCAGTACTTC.

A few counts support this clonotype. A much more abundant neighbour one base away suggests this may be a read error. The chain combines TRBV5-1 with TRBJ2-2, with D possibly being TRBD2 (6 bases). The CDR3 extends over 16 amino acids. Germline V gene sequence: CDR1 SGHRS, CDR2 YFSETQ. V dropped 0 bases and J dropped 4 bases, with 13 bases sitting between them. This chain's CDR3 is CASSLGGGSATGELFF. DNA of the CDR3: TGCGCCAGCAGCTTGGGGGGAGGTTCGGCCACCGGGGAGCTGTTTTTT.

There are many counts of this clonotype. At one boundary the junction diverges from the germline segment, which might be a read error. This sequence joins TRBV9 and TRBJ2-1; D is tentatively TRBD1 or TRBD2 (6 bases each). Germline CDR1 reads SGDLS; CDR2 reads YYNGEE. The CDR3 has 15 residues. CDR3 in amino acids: CASSGGGLSSNEQFF. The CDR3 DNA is TGTGCCAGCAGCGGAGGGGGGCTCTCCTCCAATGAGCAGTTCTTC.

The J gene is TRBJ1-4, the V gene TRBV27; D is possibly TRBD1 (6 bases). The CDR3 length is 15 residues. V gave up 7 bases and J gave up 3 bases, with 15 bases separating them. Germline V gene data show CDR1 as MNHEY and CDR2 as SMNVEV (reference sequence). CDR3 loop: CASKYRQAANEKLFF. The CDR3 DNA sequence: TGTGCCAGCAAATATCGACAGGCTGCTAATGAAAAACTGTTTTTT. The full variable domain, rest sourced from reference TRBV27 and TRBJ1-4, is EAQVTQNPRYLITVTGKKLTVTCSQNMNHEYMSWYRQDPGLGLRQIYYSMNVEVTDKGDVPEGYKVSRKEKRNFPLILESPSPNQTSLYFCASKYRQAANEKLFFGSGTQLSVL.

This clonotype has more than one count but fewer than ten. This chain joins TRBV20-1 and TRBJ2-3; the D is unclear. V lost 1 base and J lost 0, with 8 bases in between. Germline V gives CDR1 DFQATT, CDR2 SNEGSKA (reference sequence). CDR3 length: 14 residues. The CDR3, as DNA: TGCAGTGCTAGAGGTCCCGCTAGCACAGATACGCAGTATTTT. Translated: CSARGPASTDTQYF.